The clone carrying this TCR beta chain was observed a handful of times. Its matching antigen is unknown. The protocol was immunoSEQ multiplex PCR, while the TCRdb copy is restricted to in-frame clones and leaves out a portion. This table has some 350,000 clones, approximately 90% appearing once. The CDR3 is made up of 13 amino acids. CDR1 is KGHSH, CDR2 LQKENI, per germline. Trimming cost V 9 bases and J 5 bases; bases outside gene matches: 6. The data originate from a study of cytomegalovirus exposure and HLA in healthy donors. Overall study context: The same platform was used for the 110 or so validation repertoires and the roughly 640 first-cohort repertoires, a later analysis reported. General study results and limits: 150 to 200 TCR beta chains were listed as cytomegalovirus-associated. CMV antigen specificity of a few CMV-associated chains was confirmed in vitro.

This TCR came from a woman aged 25 to 39 in good health and CMV-seropositive. Material for sequencing was PBMCs. V and J are TRBV18 and TRBJ1-4; 7 bases align to TRBD1. The CDR3 region is CASSGGQNEKLFF. Here the CDR3 DNA reads TGTGCCAGTTCGGGGGGACAGAATGAAAAACTGTTTTTT.